Given below is one T cell receptor (beta chain) in context. Generated by immunoSEQ multiplex PCR, the TCRdb table keeps only in-frame clones and is missing some. This sample has over 450,000 clones, with about 80% found just once. This CDR3 region has 19 residues. Germline V CDR1 and CDR2: LGHNA, YSLEER. After removal of 2 bases from V and 4 bases from J, the junction contained 14 bases not matched to a gene. This specimen comes from a study of shared T cell receptors in the human thymus. This sample also appeared in a second study, on human thymus T cells. That publication notes: Both thymic and peripheral blood repertoires showed apparently biased V and J usage. Unrelated individuals had highly overlapping thymic repertoires, as reported in related research.

Sequencing used thymocytes. The receptor was derived from a boy in the first two years of life with a congenital heart defect. The chain has TRBV4-3 and TRBJ2-5; 12 nucleotides match TRBD2. The CDR3 sequence is CASSQTGETSGSHGETQYF. In DNA form, the CDR3 reads TGCGCCAGCAGCCAAACCGGCGAGACTAGCGGGAGTCACGGAGAGACCCAGTACTTC.